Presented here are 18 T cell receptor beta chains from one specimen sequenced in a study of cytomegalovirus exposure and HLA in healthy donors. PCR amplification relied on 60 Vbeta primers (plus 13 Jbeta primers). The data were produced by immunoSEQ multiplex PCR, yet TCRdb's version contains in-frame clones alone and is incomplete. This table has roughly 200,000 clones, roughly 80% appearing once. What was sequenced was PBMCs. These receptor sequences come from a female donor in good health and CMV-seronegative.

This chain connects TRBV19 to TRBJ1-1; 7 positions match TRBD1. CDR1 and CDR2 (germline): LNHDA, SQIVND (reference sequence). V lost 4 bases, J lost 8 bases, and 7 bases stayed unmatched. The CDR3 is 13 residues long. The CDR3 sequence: CASSTIRGEEAFF. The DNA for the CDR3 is TGTGCCAGTAGTACGATCAGGGGGGAGGAAGCTTTCTTT.

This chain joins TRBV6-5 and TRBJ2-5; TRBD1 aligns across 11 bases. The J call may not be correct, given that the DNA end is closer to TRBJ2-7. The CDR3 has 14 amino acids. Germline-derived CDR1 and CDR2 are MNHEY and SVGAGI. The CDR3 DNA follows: TGTGCCAGCAGTTGGACAGGGGGCTTCTACGAGCAGTACTTC. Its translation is CASSWTGGFYEQYF.

Written as DNA, the CDR3 is TGTGCCAGCAGCCCACCCGGGACTAGCGGCAGGGTCTACAATGAGCAGTTCTTC. It codes for CASSPPGTSGRVYNEQFF. The rearrangement links TRBV9 to TRBJ2-1; 11 bases are a match to TRBD2. The V and J ends lost 4 bases and 3 bases, in that order; junction bases with no gene match: 12. The CDR3 is 18 amino acids. The germline V gene has CDR1 SGDLS and CDR2 YYNGEE.

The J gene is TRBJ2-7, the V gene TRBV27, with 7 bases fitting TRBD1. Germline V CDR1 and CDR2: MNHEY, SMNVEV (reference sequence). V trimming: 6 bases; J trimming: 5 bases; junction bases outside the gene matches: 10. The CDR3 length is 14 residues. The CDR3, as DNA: TGTGCCAGCAGAAGGACAGGCTACAACGACGAGCAGTACTTC. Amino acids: CASRRTGYNDEQYF.

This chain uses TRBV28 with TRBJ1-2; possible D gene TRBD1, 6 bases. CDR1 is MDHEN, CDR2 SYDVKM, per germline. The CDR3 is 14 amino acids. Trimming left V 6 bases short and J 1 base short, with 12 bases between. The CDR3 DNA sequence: TGTGCCAGCAGCATCAGGGGATTTAACTATGGCTACACCTTC. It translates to CASSIRGFNYGYTF.

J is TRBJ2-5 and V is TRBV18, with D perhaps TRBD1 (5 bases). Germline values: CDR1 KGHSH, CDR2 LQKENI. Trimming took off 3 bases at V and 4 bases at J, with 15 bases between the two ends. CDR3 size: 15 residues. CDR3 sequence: CASSPGQGGRETQYF. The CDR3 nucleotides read TGTGCCAGCTCACCGGGGCAGGGCGGCCGAGAGACCCAGTACTTC.

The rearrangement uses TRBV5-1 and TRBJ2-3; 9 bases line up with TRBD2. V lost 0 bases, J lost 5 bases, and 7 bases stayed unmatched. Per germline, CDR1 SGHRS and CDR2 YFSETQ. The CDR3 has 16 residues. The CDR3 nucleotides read TGCGCCAGCAGCTTGGATGGTAGCGGGGGCTTAGATACGCAGTATTTT. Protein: CASSLDGSGGLDTQYF.

CDR3 in amino acids: CASSFWTSGINEQFF. The DNA for the CDR3 is TGTGCCAGCAGTTTTTGGACTAGCGGGATCAATGAGCAGTTCTTC. The chain carries TRBV27 and TRBJ2-1; 12 bases match TRBD2. CDR1 MNHEY and CDR2 SMNVEV come from the germline V gene (reference sequence). This CDR3 has 15 amino acids. Trimming cost V 3 bases and J 6 bases; bases outside gene matches: 3.

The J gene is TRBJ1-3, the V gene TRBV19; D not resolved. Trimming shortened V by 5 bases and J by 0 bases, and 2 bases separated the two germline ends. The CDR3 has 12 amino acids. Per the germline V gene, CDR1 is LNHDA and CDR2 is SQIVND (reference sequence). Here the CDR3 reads CASSHSGNTIYF. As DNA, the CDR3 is TGTGCCAGTAGTCACTCTGGAAACACCATATATTTT.

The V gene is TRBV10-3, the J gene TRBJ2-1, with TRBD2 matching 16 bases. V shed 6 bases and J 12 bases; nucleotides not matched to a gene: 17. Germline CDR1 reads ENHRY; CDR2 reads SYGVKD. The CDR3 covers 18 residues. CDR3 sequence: CAISPPSGTSGGVNGQFF. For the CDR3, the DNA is TGTGCCATCAGCCCCCCCTCCGGGACTAGCGGGGGGGTTAACGGGCAGTTCTTC.

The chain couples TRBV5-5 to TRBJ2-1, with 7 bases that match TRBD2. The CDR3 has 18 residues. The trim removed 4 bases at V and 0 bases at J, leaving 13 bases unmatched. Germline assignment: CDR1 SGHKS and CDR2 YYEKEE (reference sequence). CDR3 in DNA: TGTGCCAGCAGCCCCAGACTAGCAACCCTGGGCTCCTACAATGAGCAGTTCTTC. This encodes CASSPRLATLGSYNEQFF.

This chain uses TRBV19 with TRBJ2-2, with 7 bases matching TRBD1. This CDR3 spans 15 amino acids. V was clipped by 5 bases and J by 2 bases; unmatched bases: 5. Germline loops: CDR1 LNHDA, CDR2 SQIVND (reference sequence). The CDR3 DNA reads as TGTGCCAGTAGTCCGGGGACAGTTAACACCGGGGAGCTGTTTTTT. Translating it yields CASSPGTVNTGELFF.

The CDR3 nucleotides read TGTGCCAGCAGTGAATGGGCGTCCTCTGGGGCCAACGTCCTGACTTTC. This sequence encodes CASSEWASSGANVLTF. The chain combines TRBV6-1 with TRBJ2-6, with D unclear. The germline CDR1 and CDR2 sequences are MNHNS and SASEGT. The CDR3 is made up of 16 amino acids. With 2 bases removed from V and 0 bases from J, the gap between germline ends came to 8 bases.

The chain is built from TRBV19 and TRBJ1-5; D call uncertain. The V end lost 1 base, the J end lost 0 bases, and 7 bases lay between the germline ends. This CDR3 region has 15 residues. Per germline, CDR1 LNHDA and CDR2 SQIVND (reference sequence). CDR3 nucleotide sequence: TGTGCCAGTAGTATAGGTGGCAGTAGCAATCAGCCCCAGCATTTT. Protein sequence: CASSIGGSSNQPQHF.

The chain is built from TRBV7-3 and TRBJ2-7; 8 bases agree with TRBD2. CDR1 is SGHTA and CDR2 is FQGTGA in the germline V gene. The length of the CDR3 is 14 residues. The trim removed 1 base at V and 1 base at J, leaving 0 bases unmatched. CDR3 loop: CASSLIAGSYEQYF. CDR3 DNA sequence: TGTGCCAGCAGCTTAATAGCGGGATCCTACGAGCAGTACTTC.

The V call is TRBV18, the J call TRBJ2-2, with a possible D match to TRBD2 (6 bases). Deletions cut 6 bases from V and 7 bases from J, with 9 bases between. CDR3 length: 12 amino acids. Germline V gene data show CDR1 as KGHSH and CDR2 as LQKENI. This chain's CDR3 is CASSRRVGELFF. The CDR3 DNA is TGTGCCAGCTCCCGGAGGGTCGGGGAGCTGTTTTTT.

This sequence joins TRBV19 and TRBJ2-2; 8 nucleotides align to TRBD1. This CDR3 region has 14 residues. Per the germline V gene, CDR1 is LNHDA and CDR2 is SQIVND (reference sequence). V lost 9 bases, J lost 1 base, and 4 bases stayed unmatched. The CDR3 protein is CASRTGKNTGELFF. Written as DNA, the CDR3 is TGTGCCAGCAGGACAGGGAAGAACACCGGGGAGCTGTTTTTT.

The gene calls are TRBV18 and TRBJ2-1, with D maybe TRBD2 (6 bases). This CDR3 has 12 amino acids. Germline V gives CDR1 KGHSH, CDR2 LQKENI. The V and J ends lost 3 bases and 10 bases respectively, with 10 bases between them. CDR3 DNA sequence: TGTGCCAGCTCACCGCAGACTAGGGAGCAGTTCTTC. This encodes CASSPQTREQFF.